This TCR beta chain was identified in a study of T cell responses to AZD1222 COVID-19 vaccine. The overall study: Pooling was applied to second doses at about 4 or about 12 weeks.

TCRdb keeps only in-frame clones here, not all; method: immunoSEQ multiplex PCR. Here the sample spans approximately 100,000 clones, 90% to 95% being singletons. The CDR3 spans 15 residues. The germline CDR1 and CDR2 sequences are MDHEN and SYDVKM. With V trimmed by 6 bases and J by 7 bases, 11 bases remained unmatched. The sequences come from peripheral blood, collected on day 0 of AZD1222 vaccination. The receptor was derived from an adult in good health. The chain joins TRBV28 to TRBJ1-5, with 8 bases that match TRBD1. The CDR3 region has the DNA TGTGCCAGCAGACCACGGGACAGGTCTTCACAGCCCCAGCATTTT. The encoded protein is CASRPRDRSSQPQHF.